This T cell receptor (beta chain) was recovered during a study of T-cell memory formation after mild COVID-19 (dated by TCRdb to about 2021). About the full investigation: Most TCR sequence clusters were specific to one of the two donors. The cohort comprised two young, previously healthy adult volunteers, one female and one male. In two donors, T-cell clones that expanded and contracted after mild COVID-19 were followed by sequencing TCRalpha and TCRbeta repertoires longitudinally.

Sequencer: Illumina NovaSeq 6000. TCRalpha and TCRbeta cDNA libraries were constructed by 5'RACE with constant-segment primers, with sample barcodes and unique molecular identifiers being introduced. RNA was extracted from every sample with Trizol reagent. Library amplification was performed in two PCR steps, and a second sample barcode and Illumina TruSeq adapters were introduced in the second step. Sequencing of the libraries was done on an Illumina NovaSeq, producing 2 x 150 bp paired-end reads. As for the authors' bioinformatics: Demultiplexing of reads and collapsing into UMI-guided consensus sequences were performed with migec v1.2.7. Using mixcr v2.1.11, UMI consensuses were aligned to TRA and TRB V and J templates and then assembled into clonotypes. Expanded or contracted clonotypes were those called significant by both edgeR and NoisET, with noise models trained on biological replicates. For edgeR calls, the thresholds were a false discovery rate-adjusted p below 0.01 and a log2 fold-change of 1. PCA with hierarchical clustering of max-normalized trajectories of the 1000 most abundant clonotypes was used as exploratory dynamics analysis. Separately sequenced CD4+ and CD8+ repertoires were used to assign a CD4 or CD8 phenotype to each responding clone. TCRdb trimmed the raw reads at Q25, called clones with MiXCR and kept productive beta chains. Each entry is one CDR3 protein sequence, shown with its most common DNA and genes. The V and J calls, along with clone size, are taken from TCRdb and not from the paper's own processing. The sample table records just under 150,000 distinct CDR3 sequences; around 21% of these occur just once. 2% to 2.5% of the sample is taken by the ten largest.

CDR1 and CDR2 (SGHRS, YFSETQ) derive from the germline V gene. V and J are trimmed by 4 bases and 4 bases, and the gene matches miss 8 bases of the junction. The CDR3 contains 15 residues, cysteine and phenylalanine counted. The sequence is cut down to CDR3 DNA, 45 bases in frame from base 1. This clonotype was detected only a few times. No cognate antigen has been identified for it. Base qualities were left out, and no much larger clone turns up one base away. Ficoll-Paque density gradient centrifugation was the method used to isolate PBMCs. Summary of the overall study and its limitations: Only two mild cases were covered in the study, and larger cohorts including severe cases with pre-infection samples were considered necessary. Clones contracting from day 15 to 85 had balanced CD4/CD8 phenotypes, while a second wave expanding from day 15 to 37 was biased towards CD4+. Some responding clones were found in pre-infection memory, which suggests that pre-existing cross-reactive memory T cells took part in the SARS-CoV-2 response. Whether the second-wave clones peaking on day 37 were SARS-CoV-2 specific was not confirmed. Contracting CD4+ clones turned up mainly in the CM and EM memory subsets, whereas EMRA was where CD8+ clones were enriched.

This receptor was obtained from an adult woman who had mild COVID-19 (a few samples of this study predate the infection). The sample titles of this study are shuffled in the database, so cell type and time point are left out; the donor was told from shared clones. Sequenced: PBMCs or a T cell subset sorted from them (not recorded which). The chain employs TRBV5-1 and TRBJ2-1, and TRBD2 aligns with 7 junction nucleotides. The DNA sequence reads TGCGCCAGCAGCCCGGGGGGTCAGGCATACAATGAGCAGTTCTTC. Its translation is CASSPGGQAYNEQFF.